The T cell receptor (beta chain) under discussion was sequenced for a study of T cell responses to AZD1222 COVID-19 vaccine. On the study more broadly: Both about-4-week and about-12-week second-dose recipients were combined. Overall study results and limits: Researchers report vaccine-associated CD4 TCRs spanning spike, with dominance at 160-218 and 743-854. Spike-specific TCR repertoires showed rising breadth and depth after two AZD1222 doses.

CDR3 length: 16 residues. Germline loops: CDR1 SGHDT, CDR2 YYEEEE. V lost 4 bases and J lost 2, with 19 bases in between. In regard to this clone: What it recognizes is unknown.

Measured with immunoSEQ multiplex PCR; TCRdb has only the in-frame clones, and not every one. The table lists about 150,000 clones, around 92% of them singletons, with 1.5% to 2% in the top ten. The chain has TRBV5-6 and TRBJ2-7; D tentatively reads TRBD1 or TRBD2 (6 bases each). The clonotype originates from an adult in good health. The specimen was peripheral blood, collected on day 0 of AZD1222 vaccination. In nucleotides, the CDR3 is TGTGCCAGCAGCCGGGTGGGGGGCCCTACCCCCTACGAGCAGTACTTC. It encodes CASSRVGGPTPYEQYF.